The 3 T cell receptor beta chains reported below all come from one sample, sequenced in a study of T-cell memory formation after mild COVID-19. Each CDR3 protein gets one entry after TCRdb re-called the 5' RACE reads with MiXCR. This table has about 16,000 distinct CDR3 sequences, 20% to 25% appearing once. Sequencing input: PBMCs or a T cell subset sorted from them (not recorded which). The receptors derive from a young man who had mild COVID-19 (a few samples of this study predate the infection). Cell type and time point are not known.

This clonotype was counted only a few times. The chain carries TRBV7-2 and TRBJ2-7; TRBD1 aligns across 7 bases. Looked up from germline, CDR1 is SGHTA and CDR2 is FQGNSA. J lost 6 bases, V lost 9 bases, and 11 bases had no gene match. CDR3 length equals 13 residues. This CDR3 reads CASTSGTAGEQYV. The CDR3 nucleotides read TGTGCCAGTACCTCCGGGACAGCAGGCGAGCAGTACGTC.

This clonotype was recorded at least ten times. V gene TRBV4-1 combines with J gene TRBJ2-3, with TRBD2 matching 10 bases. The junction had 8 bases not matched to a gene; V was cut back by 0 bases and J by 2 bases. Germline lookup yields CDR1 MGHRA and CDR2 YSYEKL. The CDR3 length is 18 residues. The CDR3 DNA is TGCGCCAGCAGCCAAGAAATCCTAGCGGGGGTGCACACAGATACGCAGTATTTT. Its protein is CASSQEILAGVHTDTQYF.

The genes are TRBV12-3 or TRBV12-4 and TRBJ1-5; no reliable D call. The germline V and J ends were trimmed by 7 bases and 5 bases, with 9 bases remaining between them. The CDR3 runs to 12 residues. CDR3 amino acids: CASTLAYQPQHF. The CDR3 nucleotides read TGTGCCAGCACCCTGGCTTATCAGCCCCAGCATTTT.